These 14 T cell receptor beta chains were all obtained from the same sample, sequenced in a study of graft-versus-host responses after intestinal transplantation. These receptors have no known antigen. Using immunoSEQ multiplex PCR, the repertoire was profiled, and TCRdb retains in-frame clones only, with some absent. The sample has about 100,000 clones, 90% to 95% seen once; the top ten hold roughly 6%. The source material was unstimulated CD8+ T cells sorted from spleen or lymph node cells, sampled before intestinal transplant. Every receptor here comes from a human donor who received an intestinal transplant.

This clone has only a few counts. The chain combines TRBV6-5 with TRBJ2-7; 7 bases fit TRBD1. Trimming removed 8 bases from V and 3 bases from J; junction bases left unmatched: 4. Germline loops: CDR1 MNHEY, CDR2 SVGAGI. The CDR3 length is 12 residues. The chain's CDR3 is CASRDRRYEQYF. DNA for the CDR3: TGTGCCAGCCGGGACAGACGCTACGAGCAGTACTTC.

The rearrangement joins TRBV27 to TRBJ2-7; 11 bases are shared with TRBD2. This CDR3 is 15 amino acids long. Germline CDR1 MNHEY, CDR2 SMNVEV (reference sequence). V lost 3 bases and J lost 4; bases outside the gene matches: 5. The CDR3 nucleotides read TGTGCCAGCAGTTTTATAGCGGGAGGGGTATACGAGCAGTACTTC. Its protein is CASSFIAGGVYEQYF.

This chain links TRBV7-3 with TRBJ2-3, with D tentatively TRBD1 (6 bases). The CDR3 contains 12 residues. The germline V and J ends were trimmed by 5 bases and 6 bases, with 9 bases remaining between them. From germline, CDR1 is SGHTA and CDR2 FQGTGA. CDR3 amino acids: CASSPQGDTQYF. CDR3 DNA sequence: TGTGCCAGCAGCCCCCAGGGGGATACGCAGTATTTT.

The chain is built from TRBV13 and TRBJ2-7; D might be TRBD1 (8 bases). This CDR3 spans 15 amino acids. With 5 bases removed from V and 1 base from J, the gap between germline ends came to 15 bases. Germline V gives CDR1 PRHDT, CDR2 FYEKMQ (reference sequence). Here the CDR3 reads CASSQTGGGSYEQYF. The DNA for the CDR3 is TGTGCCAGCAGCCAAACAGGGGGGGGTTCCTACGAGCAGTACTTC.

This chain's CDR3 is CASSQRGSSYEQYF. CDR3 nucleotides: TGCGCCAGCAGCCAACGCGGTTCCTCCTACGAGCAGTACTTC. The V gene is TRBV4-1, the J gene TRBJ2-7, with no clear D. This CDR3 comprises 14 residues. V lost 2 bases to trimming and J lost 0 bases, with 8 bases between them. Per germline, CDR1 MGHRA and CDR2 YSYEKL.

The chain couples TRBV2 to TRBJ1-1; 9 positions agree with TRBD1. The CDR3 loop spans 14 amino acids. Germline assignment: CDR1 SNHLY and CDR2 FYNNEI. Trimming cost V 7 bases and J 2 bases; bases outside gene matches: 5. CDR3 region: CASTGTGINTEAFF. CDR3 in DNA: TGTGCCAGCACCGGGACAGGGATCAACACTGAAGCTTTCTTT.

This clone is classed as medium-sized. J is TRBJ2-7 and V is TRBV27; no definite D call. Trimming shortened V by 6 bases and J by 2 bases, and 5 bases separated the two germline ends. This CDR3 has 11 amino acids. CDR1 and CDR2 (germline): MNHEY, SMNVEV (reference sequence). The CDR3 DNA sequence: TGTGCCAGCAGGTACACCTACGAGCAGTACTTC. Protein: CASRYTYEQYF.

V is TRBV2 and J is TRBJ2-7, with TRBD1 as a possible D gene (6 bases). V lost 0 bases and J lost 5, with 14 bases in between. The CDR3 contains 15 residues. CDR1 is SNHLY and CDR2 is FYNNEI in the germline V gene. CDR3 amino acids: CASSEAQGMKDEQYF. DNA for the CDR3: TGTGCCAGCAGTGAAGCGCAGGGGATGAAAGACGAGCAGTACTTC.

Concerning this clone: One end of the junction is discordant with germline, which a read error may explain. The J gene is TRBJ2-7, the V gene TRBV10-3, with no clear D. The CDR3 is 16 residues long. Germline CDR1 and CDR2: ENHRY and SYGVKD. CDR3 DNA: TGTGCCATCAGTGAAACGGTGATAAGCCCAGTCTACGGGCAGTACTTC. Translated: CAISETVISPVYGQYF.

This clone was recorded once. The chain combines TRBV27 with TRBJ1-3, with TRBD1 as a possible D gene (6 bases). CDR1 and CDR2 from the germline V gene are MNHEY and SMNVEV (reference sequence). The germline V and J ends were trimmed by 6 bases and 0 bases, with 12 bases remaining between them. The CDR3 runs to 15 residues. The CDR3 sequence is CASSLGGSSGNTIYF. CDR3 nucleotides: TGTGCCAGCAGCCTAGGGGGGAGCTCTGGAAACACCATATATTTT.

The chain carries TRBV11-2 and TRBJ2-3, with TRBD2 identical over 14 bases. CDR3 length equals 15 residues. V shed 5 bases, J shed 4 bases, and the junction held 2 bases outside the gene matches. Per germline, CDR1 SGHAT and CDR2 FQNNGV. Here the CDR3 DNA reads TGTGCCAGCAGCCCGGGACTAGCGGGAGCAGATACGCAGTATTTT. This encodes CASSPGLAGADTQYF.

The chain uses TRBV6-5 and TRBJ2-3; D not certain. Germline V CDR1 and CDR2: MNHEY, SVGAGI. Trimming cost V 0 bases and J 0 bases, with 7 bases left between them. The CDR3 has 15 amino acids. Here the CDR3 reads CASSYSPGSTDTQYF. CDR3 bases: TGTGCCAGCAGTTACTCCCCCGGGAGCACAGATACGCAGTATTTT.

This chain uses TRBV5-1 with TRBJ2-1; perhaps TRBD2 as D (5 bases). The ends were cut back, 4 bases at V and 5 bases at J, with 16 bases in the middle. The CDR3 length is 15 residues. Germline V gene lookup returns CDR1 SGHRS and CDR2 YFSETQ. Here the CDR3 reads CASSQRPRGHNEQFF. CDR3 bases: TGCGCCAGCAGCCAACGTCCCAGAGGGCACAATGAGCAGTTCTTC.

V usage is TRBV11-1 and J usage is TRBJ2-5; 13 bases agree with TRBD2. CDR3 length equals 17 residues. CDR1 is SGHAT, CDR2 FQDESV, per germline (reference sequence). With 7 bases clipped from V and 5 bases from J, the junction kept 13 bases outside the gene matches. The CDR3 protein is CASNPGLAGPPRETQYF. CDR3 bases: TGTGCCAGCAACCCGGGACTAGCGGGACCGCCGCGGGAGACCCAGTACTTC.